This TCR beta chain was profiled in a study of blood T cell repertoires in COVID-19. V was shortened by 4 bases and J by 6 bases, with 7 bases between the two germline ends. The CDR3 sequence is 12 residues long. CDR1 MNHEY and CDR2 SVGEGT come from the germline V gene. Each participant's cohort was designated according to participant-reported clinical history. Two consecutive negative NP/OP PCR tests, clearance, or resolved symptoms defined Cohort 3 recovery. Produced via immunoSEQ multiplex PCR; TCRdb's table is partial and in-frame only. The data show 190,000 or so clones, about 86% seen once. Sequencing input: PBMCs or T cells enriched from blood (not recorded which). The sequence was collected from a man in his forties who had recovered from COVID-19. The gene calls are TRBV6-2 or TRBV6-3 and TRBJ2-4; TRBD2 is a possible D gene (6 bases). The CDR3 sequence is CASSLGGNIQYF. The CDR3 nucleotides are TGTGCCAGCAGTTTGGGGGGAAACATTCAGTACTTC.